The rows below give T cell receptor beta chains drawn from one sample of a study of blood T cell repertoires in COVID-19. Using immunoSEQ multiplex PCR, the repertoire was profiled, and TCRdb retains in-frame clones only, with some absent. The profile shows tens of thousands of clones, around 85% of them singletons. The sample consisted of peripheral blood. The receptors come from a man aged 55 to 70 with acute or convalescent COVID-19. Each CDR3 is given with its conserved first and last residue. The order of the fields is V gene, J gene, D gene, clone size, CDR3 DNA, CDR3 protein. The D gene is left open where the match is weak. Size is omitted from some rows. Given values are once, few, many or a class for expanded clones.

TRBV27	TRBJ1-1	TRBD1	-	TGTGCCAGCATTCCAGGGGGCGCGCGCACTGAAGCTTTCTTT	CASIPGGARTEAFF
TRBV10-1	TRBJ2-1	TRBD2	-	TGCGCCAGCAGTGAGTCAGGGACTAGGGCCAATGAGCAGTTCTTC	CASSESGTRANEQFF
TRBV12-2	TRBJ2-1	-	-	TGTGCAAGTCGCTTAGCCTCTGGGGTCGGACTATACTACAATGAGCAGTTCTTC	CASRLASGVGLYYNEQFF
TRBV10-3	TRBJ2-7	-	-	TGTGCCATCAGCCAATCGCAGGGCTACGAGCAGTACTTC	CAISQSQGYEQYF
TRBV3-1/TRBV3-2	TRBJ1-1	-	-	TGTGCCAGCAGCCAAGTGCCGGCGGACTACACTGAAGCTTTCTTT	CASSQVPADYTEAFF
TRBV28	TRBJ1-1	-	-	TGTGCCAGCACGGGACAACTGAACACTGAAGCTTTCTTT	CASTGQLNTEAFF
TRBV7-9	TRBJ1-2	TRBD1	-	TGTGCCAGCAGCCTTGGACAGGGGGCGGCTGGCTACACCTTC	CASSLGQGAAGYTF
TRBV4-3	TRBJ1-2	-	-	TGCGCCAGCAGCCAACAAACTGGTGGCTACACCTTC	CASSQQTGGYTF
TRBV27	TRBJ2-1	-	-	TGTGCCAGCAGTTTCAGATTCGACAATGAGCAGTTCTTC	CASSFRFDNEQFF
TRBV10-3	TRBJ2-7	-	-	TGTGCCATCAGATCCAGTCCCAGCTCCTACGAGCAGTACTTC	CAIRSSPSSYEQYF
TRBV29-1	TRBJ1-1	TRBD1	-	TGCAGCGGGACAGGACTCATGAACACTGAAGCTTTCTTT	CSGTGLMNTEAFF
TRBV6-5	TRBJ1-2	-	-	TGTGCCAGCAGGGCAGATTCCTATGGCTACACCTTC	CASRADSYGYTF
TRBV18	TRBJ1-1	TRBD1	-	TGTGCCACCATCCCCGGGACAGGGGGCATGCTTATGAACACTGAAGCTTTCTTT	CATIPGTGGMLMNTEAFF
TRBV18	TRBJ1-1	-	-	TGTGCCAGCTCACCACTAAGGACAGAGAACACTGAAGCTTTCTTT	CASSPLRTENTEAFF
TRBV11-2	TRBJ2-1	-	-	TGTGCCAGCAGCGCCCTGGGGAGGCACAATGAGCAGTTCTTC	CASSALGRHNEQFF
TRBV12-3/TRBV12-4	TRBJ1-2	-	-	TGTGCCAGCAGTTTAGGGAGGGAGTATGGCTACACCTTC	CASSLGREYGYTF
TRBV10-3	TRBJ1-4	-	-	TGTGCCATCAGGGCCGCGGGTAATGAAAAACTGTTTTTT	CAIRAAGNEKLFF
TRBV5-6	TRBJ1-5	TRBD1	once	TGTGCCAGCAGCTCAGCCGGGACAGGGGTTGGTCAGCCCCAGCATTTT	CASSSAGTGVGQPQHF
TRBV12-3/TRBV12-4	TRBJ1-2	TRBD1	-	TGTGCCAGCAGGGACAGGGTCGGCTACACCTTC	CASRDRVGYTF
TRBV6-4	TRBJ1-2	-	-	TGTGCCACGGCCCCTGTGCCGGGTATTGACTATGGCTACACCTTC	CATAPVPGIDYGYTF
TRBV12-5	TRBJ2-7	TRBD1	few	TGTGCTAGTGGTTTGCCGATCCGGGACAGGGGATCCTACGAGCAGTACTTC	CASGLPIRDRGSYEQYF
TRBV9	TRBJ1-2	-	-	TGTGCCAGCAGCGTAGAGTTAGCGGGGAGCTATGGCTACACCTTC	CASSVELAGSYGYTF
TRBV4-3	TRBJ2-1	TRBD2	-	TGCGCCAGCAGCCAAGTAGCGGGGGGGCACGTCAATGAGCAGTTCTTC	CASSQVAGGHVNEQFF
TRBV6-2/TRBV6-3	TRBJ2-7	-	-	TGTGCCAGCAGTTCTTGGCAGACAGAAAACAGCTACGAGCAGTACTTC	CASSSWQTENSYEQYF
TRBV29-1	TRBJ1-2	TRBD1	-	TGCAGCGTTGGGACAGGGGGAAGTGGCTACACCTTC	CSVGTGGSGYTF
TRBV4-3	TRBJ1-4	-	-	TGCGCCAGCAGCCTCCGCGGGACTAATGAAAAACTGTTTTTT	CASSLRGTNEKLFF
TRBV27	TRBJ1-6	TRBD1	-	TGTGCCAGCACCATGGGACAGAAGAGTTCTCCCCTCCACTTT	CASTMGQKSSPLHF
TRBV12-3/TRBV12-4	TRBJ2-5	-	-	TGTGCCAGCAGTTCTCAAGAGACCCAGTACTTC	CASSSQETQYF
TRBV6-2/TRBV6-3	TRBJ1-1	-	-	TGTGCCAGCAGTACCGGACAGCGAGGGAACACTGAAGCTTTCTTT	CASSTGQRGNTEAFF
TRBV19	TRBJ1-2	-	once	TGTGCCAGTAGCATCGGACAGATCTATGGCTACACCTTC	CASSIGQIYGYTF
TRBV30	TRBJ2-2	TRBD1	-	TGTGCCTGGAGCTCTACCGGGACAGGGAACACCGGGGAGCTGTTTTTT	CAWSSTGTGNTGELFF
TRBV10-1	TRBJ2-6	-	-	TGCGCCAGCAGTCAGGGCCACTCTGGGGCCAACGTCCTGACTTTC	CASSQGHSGANVLTF
TRBV5-6	TRBJ1-1	-	-	TGTGCCAGCAGCCCGACTCTTAGCAACACTGAAGCTTTCTTT	CASSPTLSNTEAFF
TRBV9	TRBJ2-3	TRBD2	-	TGTGCCAGCAGCGCCACTAGCGGTCCCACAGATACGCAGTATTTT	CASSATSGPTDTQYF
TRBV27	TRBJ2-1	-	-	TGTGCCAGCAGTTTACCGGGGGGCCTTACCAGCGCCTACAATGAGCAGTTCTTC	CASSLPGGLTSAYNEQFF
TRBV2	TRBJ1-2	-	-	TGTGCCAGCAGTGTTAACAGGGAGTATGGCTACACCTTC	CASSVNREYGYTF
TRBV7-2	TRBJ1-4	-	-	TGTGCCAGCAGCTTTAGGGGTTCTAATGAAAAACTGTTTTTT	CASSFRGSNEKLFF
TRBV10-3	TRBJ1-2	-	-	TGTGCCATCAGGAGCAGGGGCCAGAGCGATGGCTACACCTTC	CAIRSRGQSDGYTF
TRBV29-1	TRBJ1-1	-	-	TGCAGCGTTGATAGGGGTGAGAACACTGAAGCTTTCTTT	CSVDRGENTEAFF
TRBV24-1	TRBJ1-2	TRBD1	-	TGTGCCACCAGTGATCCGGGGACAGGGTCTCGATATGGCTACACCTTC	CATSDPGTGSRYGYTF
TRBV10-3	TRBJ2-2	-	-	TGTGCCATCAGTGAGGAGGGGGTGAACACCGGGGAGCTGTTTTTT	CAISEEGVNTGELFF
TRBV11-2	TRBJ1-3	TRBD1	-	TGTGCCAGCAGCTTAAACCGGGCAGGGGGCTTTTCGTATGGAAACACCATATATTTT	CASSLNRAGGFSYGNTIYF
TRBV12-3/TRBV12-4	TRBJ1-2	-	-	TGTGCCAGCAGTTTAGGAAGGGGGGGCTACACCTTC	CASSLGRGGYTF
TRBV6-5	TRBJ2-2	TRBD1	-	TGTGCCAGCAGTTACAGGGGGCGCAACACCGGGGAGCTGTTTTTT	CASSYRGRNTGELFF
TRBV30	TRBJ2-2	TRBD1	once	TGTGCCTGGAGTGTAGGGGGCTACGGGGAGCTGTTTTTT	CAWSVGGYGELFF
TRBV4-1	TRBJ2-1	TRBD2	-	TGCGCCAGCAGCCAACCCGGAAGCGGGGTCTCCTACAATGAGCAGTTCTTC	CASSQPGSGVSYNEQFF
TRBV4-1	TRBJ2-5	TRBD2	few	TGCGCCAGCAGCCAAGATCTTGGGGGGGGGTGGATGTTGGAGACCCAGTACTTC	CASSQDLGGGWMLETQYF
TRBV9	TRBJ1-2	-	-	TGTGCCAGCAGCGTAGGTAACAGTAACTATGGCTACACCTTC	CASSVGNSNYGYTF
TRBV4-2	TRBJ1-1	TRBD1	-	TGTGCCAGCAGCCACACAGGGGGCACAAACACTGAAGCTTTCTTT	CASSHTGGTNTEAFF
TRBV18	TRBJ2-1	-	-	TGTGCCAGCTCACCCTTATCGGGGGATGAGCAGTTCTTC	CASSPLSGDEQFF
TRBV5-5	TRBJ1-2	TRBD1	-	TGTGCCAGCAGCTCACAACAGGGGACCTATGGCTACACCTTC	CASSSQQGTYGYTF
TRBV4-1	TRBJ1-5	-	-	TGCGCCAGCAGCCCTCAGACGGGGAGCAATCAGCCCCAGCATTTT	CASSPQTGSNQPQHF
TRBV9	TRBJ2-3	-	-	TGTGCCAGCAGCCAACGACTGGAATCAGATACGCAGTATTTT	CASSQRLESDTQYF
TRBV9	TRBJ1-1	TRBD1	-	TGTGCCAGCAGCGTCGGGGACAGGACGACTGAAGCTTTCTTT	CASSVGDRTTEAFF
TRBV5-6	TRBJ1-5	TRBD1	once	TGTGCCAGCAGCCCTGGACAGGGAAGCAATCAGCCCCAGCATTTT	CASSPGQGSNQPQHF